This note documents a single T cell receptor beta chain sequence. Its matching antigen is unknown. The germline V gene encodes CDR1 SGHAT and CDR2 FQNNGV. Trimming cost V 3 bases and J 1 base; bases outside gene matches: 9. This CDR3 contains 17 residues. These data come from a study of T cells in Graves' hyperthyroidism and ophthalmopathy. Study-wide findings and caveats: The model anticipated ophthalmopathy a median approximately 6.6 months pre-onset. From stable hyperthyroidism, ophthalmopathy was separated by a 13 V-J model. Clonotypes that were expanded in thyroid above 0.001 mostly appeared in blood too.

PBMCs were sourced from over 8.5 ml fresh peripheral blood. Authors of the study amplified TCR beta CDR3 regions from RNA transcripts. The TCR CDR3 first-round RT-PCR relied on the HTBI primer set. TCRdb processed the multiplex PCR reads anew with MiXCR; each CDR3 protein has one entry. The sample yields 350,000 to 400,000 distinct CDR3 sequences, approximately 15% seen once. The TCR sequence derives from a woman aged 60-70 years with Graves' hyperthyroidism. V gene TRBV11-2 combines with J gene TRBJ2-4, with 7 nucleotides matching TRBD2. Sequencing was done on a sample of blood. The CDR3 loop is CASSFSAGVAAKNIQYF. The CDR3 coding sequence is TGTGCCAGCAGCTTTTCCGCGGGAGTTGCGGCCAAAAACATTCAGTACTTC.